Sequencing of this TCR beta chain was carried out in a study of blood T cells in healthy people across ages. Trimming stripped 4 bases from V and 5 bases from J, with 9 bases between. This CDR3 region has 13 residues. The germline V gene has CDR1 ENHRY and CDR2 SYGVKD. Study findings and constraints: Unknown donor CMV status possibly confounded expanded clonotype changes. Diversity of TCR beta per million T cells declined in a roughly linear way with age.

Turning to this clonotype: Its antigen is currently unknown.

It was with a sample-barcoded 5' primer and a J-beta primer mix that a second PCR of roughly 7 to 12 cycles was run. TCRdb independently ran MiXCR on the 5' RACE reads; one entry per CDR3 protein. The table records roughly 2 million distinct CDR3 sequences, roughly 52% of them present only once. The source is a woman aged 40 to 50 in good health. Sequencing was carried out using blood. This chain uses TRBV10-3 with TRBJ2-1, with D possibly matching TRBD1 (5 bases). The CDR3 is CAISGGHHNEQFF. The CDR3 region has the DNA TGTGCCATCAGTGGTGGACATCACAATGAGCAGTTCTTC.